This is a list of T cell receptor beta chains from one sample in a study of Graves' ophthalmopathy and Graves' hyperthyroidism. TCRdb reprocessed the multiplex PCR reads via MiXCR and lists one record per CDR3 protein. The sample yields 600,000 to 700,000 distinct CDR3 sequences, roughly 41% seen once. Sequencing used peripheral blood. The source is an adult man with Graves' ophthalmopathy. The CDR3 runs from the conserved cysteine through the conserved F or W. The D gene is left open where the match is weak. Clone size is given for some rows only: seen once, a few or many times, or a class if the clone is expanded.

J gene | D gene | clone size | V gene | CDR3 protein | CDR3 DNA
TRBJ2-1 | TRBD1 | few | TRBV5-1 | CASTQTGDAYNEQFF | TGCGCCAGTACACAGACAGGGGATGCCTACAATGAGCAGTTCTTC
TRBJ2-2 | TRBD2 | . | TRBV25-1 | CASLGGSDTGELFF | TGTGCCAGCCTTGGCGGGAGTGACACCGGGGAGCTGTTTTTT
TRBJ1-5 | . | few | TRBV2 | CASSLNTNSNQPQHF | TGTGCCAGCAGTCTCAACACCAATAGCAATCAGCCCCAGCATTTT
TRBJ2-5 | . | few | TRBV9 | CASSKGLAPPETQYF | TGTGCCAGCAGCAAGGGGCTCGCGCCCCCAGAGACCCAGTACTTC
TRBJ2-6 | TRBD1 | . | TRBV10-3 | CATWSPPGTVAGANVLTF | TGTGCCACCTGGTCCCCCCCAGGGACAGTTGCTGGGGCCAACGTCCTGACTTTC
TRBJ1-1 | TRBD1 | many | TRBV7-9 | CASSLAQGARTEAFF | TGTGCCAGCAGCTTAGCCCAGGGGGCTCGGACTGAAGCTTTCTTT
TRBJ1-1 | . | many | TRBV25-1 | CASSLQGEAFF | TGTGCCAGCAGTCTTCAGGGTGAAGCTTTCTTT
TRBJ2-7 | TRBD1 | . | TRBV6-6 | CASSYGTAIYEQYF | TGTGCCAGCAGTTACGGGACAGCCATCTACGAGCAGTACTTC
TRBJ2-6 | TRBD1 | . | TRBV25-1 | CASTLEAGTGGSGANVLTF | TGTGCCAGCACCCTGGAGGCGGGGACAGGGGGCTCTGGGGCCAACGTCCTGACTTTC
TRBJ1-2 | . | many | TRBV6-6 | CASSEASRDYGYTF | TGTGCCAGCAGTGAAGCGAGTCGCGACTATGGCTACACCTTC
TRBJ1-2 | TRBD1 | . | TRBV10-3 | CAISSDRGQATNYGYTF | TGTGCCATCAGTTCTGACAGGGGGCAAGCAACTAACTATGGCTACACCTTC
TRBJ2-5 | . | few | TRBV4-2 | CASSQDSGVGATQYF | TGTGCCAGCAGCCAAGATAGTGGAGTCGGAGCAACCCAGTACTTC
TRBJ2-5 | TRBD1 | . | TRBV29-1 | CSTQGTGWYEAQYF | TGCAGCACGCAAGGGACAGGGTGGTACGAGGCCCAGTACTTC
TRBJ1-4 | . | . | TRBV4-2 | CASSQEPLRGEKLFF | TGTGCCAGCAGCCAAGAACCCCTGAGGGGTGAAAAACTGTTTTTT
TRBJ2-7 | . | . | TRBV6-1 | CASRTADDSPYEQYF | TGTGCCAGCAGAACGGCCGACGACAGTCCCTACGAGCAGTACTTC
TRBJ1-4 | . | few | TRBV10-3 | CAISGKENEKLFF | TGTGCCATCAGTGGTAAAGAGAATGAAAAACTGTTTTTT
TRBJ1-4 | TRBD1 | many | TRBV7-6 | CASSAAGGTGEKLFF | TGTGCCAGCAGCGCGGCAGGGGGAACGGGTGAAAAACTGTTTTTT
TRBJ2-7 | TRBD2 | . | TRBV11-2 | CASSPWTSTYEQYF | TGTGCCAGCAGCCCCTGGACTAGCACCTACGAGCAGTACTTC
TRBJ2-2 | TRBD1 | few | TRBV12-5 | CASGLTGVAGELFF | TGTGCTAGTGGATTAACAGGGGTTGCCGGGGAGCTGTTTTTT
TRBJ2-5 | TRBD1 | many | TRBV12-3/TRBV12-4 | CASSSWDSQETQYF | TGTGCCAGCAGTTCTTGGGACAGCCAAGAGACCCAGTACTTC
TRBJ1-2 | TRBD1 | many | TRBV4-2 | CASSQGKTGDGYTF | TGTGCCAGCAGCCAAGGGAAGACAGGGGATGGCTACACCTTC
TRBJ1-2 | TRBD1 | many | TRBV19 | CASSMDRGNTISYGYTF | TGTGCCAGTAGTATGGACAGGGGGAACACTATTTCCTATGGCTACACCTTC
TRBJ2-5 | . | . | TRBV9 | CASSRRDRRFLETQYF | .
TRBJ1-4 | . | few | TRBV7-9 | CASSSSFGGHSEKLFF | TGTGCCAGCAGCTCCTCTTTCGGGGGGCATTCTGAAAAACTGTTTTTT
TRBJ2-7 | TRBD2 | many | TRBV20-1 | CSASGRADEQYF | TGCAGTGCTAGTGGGAGGGCAGACGAGCAGTACTTC
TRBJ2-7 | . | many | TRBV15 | CATSRIGDEQYF | TGTGCCACCAGTAGAATAGGGGACGAGCAGTACTTC
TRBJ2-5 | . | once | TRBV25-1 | CASSGSVLETQYF | TGTGCCAGCAGCGGGAGTGTACTGGAGACCCAGTACTTC
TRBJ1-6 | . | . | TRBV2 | CAWGNWADDSPLHF | TGTGCCTGGGGAAACTGGGCCGATGATTCACCCCTCCACTTT
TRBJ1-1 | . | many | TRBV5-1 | CASSSERGNTEAFF | TGCGCCAGCAGCTCCGAACGAGGAAACACTGAAGCTTTCTTT
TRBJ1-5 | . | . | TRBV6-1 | CASSQVGSQHF | TGTGCCAGCAGTCAGGTGGGGTCCCAGCATTTT
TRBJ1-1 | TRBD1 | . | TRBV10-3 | CAISRDRGRINTEAFF | TGTGCCATCAGCCGGGACAGGGGGCGCATCAACACTGAAGCTTTCTTT